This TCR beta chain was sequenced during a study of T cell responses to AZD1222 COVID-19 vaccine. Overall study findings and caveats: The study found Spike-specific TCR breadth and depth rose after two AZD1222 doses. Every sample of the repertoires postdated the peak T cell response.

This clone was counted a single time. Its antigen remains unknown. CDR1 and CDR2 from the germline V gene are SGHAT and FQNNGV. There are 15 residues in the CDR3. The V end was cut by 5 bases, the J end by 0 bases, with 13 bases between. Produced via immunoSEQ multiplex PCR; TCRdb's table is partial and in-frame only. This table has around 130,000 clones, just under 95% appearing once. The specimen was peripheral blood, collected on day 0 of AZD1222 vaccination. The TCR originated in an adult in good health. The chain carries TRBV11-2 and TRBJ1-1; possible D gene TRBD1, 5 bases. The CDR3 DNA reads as TGTGCCAGCAGCCCGGGGGGAGGAGTGAACACTGAAGCTTTCTTT. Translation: CASSPGGGVNTEAFF.